This is a list of T cell receptor beta chains from one sample in a study of blood T cell repertoires in COVID-19. This table comes from immunoSEQ multiplex PCR, and its TCRdb copy is limited to in-frame clones, with some not included. The sample lists about 55,000 clones, around 90% seen once, with 1.4% in the top ten. The sample comprised peripheral blood. The receptors stem from a man between 60 and 75 years old with acute or convalescent COVID-19. The CDR3 runs from the conserved cysteine through the conserved F or W. The D gene is left open where the match is weak. The listing skips clone size in some rows; elsewhere it reads once, few, many or a size class.

j_call	cdr3_length	clone_size	v_call	d_call	cdr3_aa	cdr3_nt
TRBJ2-7	17	.	TRBV28	.	CASSLGLFRQSSYEQYF	TGTGCCAGCAGTTTGGGCCTGTTCAGGCAGAGCTCCTACGAGCAGTACTTC
TRBJ2-1	15	once	TRBV18	.	CASSRFGEGIEEQFF	TGTGCCAGCTCCCGCTTCGGGGAAGGGATCGAGGAGCAGTTCTTC
TRBJ1-5	14	few	TRBV7-3	TRBD1	CASSFGQGDQPQHF	TGTGCCAGCAGCTTTGGACAGGGGGATCAGCCCCAGCATTTT
TRBJ2-5	11	.	TRBV6-6	.	CASSYEETQYF	TGTGCCAGCAGTTACGAGGAGACCCAGTACTTC
TRBJ2-5	16	few	TRBV5-4	TRBD1	CASSVDRGGRGETQYF	TGTGCCAGCAGCGTAGACAGGGGGGGCCGGGGAGAGACCCAGTACTTC
TRBJ2-4	14	.	TRBV11-3	TRBD1	CASSPGGAKNIQYF	TGTGCCAGCAGCCCAGGGGGAGCCAAAAACATTCAGTACTTC
TRBJ2-1	18	.	TRBV11-2	.	CASSLSRVSPTNYNEQFF	TGTGCCAGCAGCTTATCCCGGGTTAGCCCAACAAATTACAATGAGCAGTTCTTC
TRBJ1-1	16	.	TRBV7-8	.	CASSPNPTEGRTEAFF	TGTGCCAGCAGTCCCAATCCGACGGAGGGAAGGACTGAAGCTTTCTTT
TRBJ2-1	16	.	TRBV19	TRBD2	CASSIGAGGPDNEQFF	TGTGCCAGTAGTATAGGAGCGGGAGGGCCCGACAATGAGCAGTTCTTC
TRBJ1-1	18	.	TRBV7-9	TRBD1	CASSLIGGGRYPNTEAFF	TGTGCCAGCAGCTTGATTGGAGGGGGCCGGTACCCTAACACTGAAGCTTTCTTT
TRBJ2-7	13	.	TRBV16	.	CASSQSVENEQYF	TGTGCCAGCAGCCAATCGGTGGAGAACGAGCAGTACTTC
TRBJ1-4	15	.	TRBV5-4	.	CASSYTGTTNEKLFF	TGTGCCAGCAGCTACACGGGGACAACTAATGAAAAACTGTTTTTT
TRBJ2-7	14	.	TRBV28	TRBD1	CASSLWQGAYEQYF	TGTGCCAGCAGTTTGTGGCAGGGGGCCTACGAGCAGTACTTC
TRBJ2-3	14	few	TRBV9	TRBD2	CASSVSGYTDTQYF	TGTGCCAGCAGCGTTAGCGGGTACACAGATACGCAGTATTTT
TRBJ2-2	14	.	TRBV5-4	TRBD2	CASSFGGTAGELFF	TGTGCCAGCAGCTTCGGGGGGACGGCCGGGGAGCTGTTTTTT
TRBJ1-5	13	.	TRBV7-2	.	CASSSGTNQPQHF	TGTGCCAGCAGCTCCGGGACAAATCAGCCCCAGCATTTT
TRBJ2-7	17	.	TRBV5-1	TRBD2	CASSIWGLAGVSHEQYF	TGCGCCAGCAGCATCTGGGGACTAGCGGGAGTTTCCCACGAGCAGTACTTC
TRBJ1-1	11	.	TRBV5-1	.	CASSLGREAFF	TGCGCCAGCAGCTTGGGGCGGGAAGCTTTCTTT
TRBJ1-1	13	.	TRBV29-1	.	CSGERGAGTEAFF	TGCAGCGGCGAGCGGGGGGCAGGGACTGAAGCTTTCTTT
TRBJ2-1	12	.	TRBV5-1	.	CASSLALNEQFF	TGCGCCAGCAGCTTGGCCCTAAATGAGCAGTTCTTC
TRBJ1-5	14	once	TRBV4-1	TRBD1	CASSPRQGGVAQHF	TGCGCCAGCAGCCCCCGACAGGGGGGGGTGGCCCAGCATTTT
TRBJ2-3	18	.	TRBV27	.	CASSWASASPVGTDTQYF	TGTGCCAGCAGTTGGGCTAGCGCCTCCCCGGTTGGTACAGATACGCAGTATTTT
TRBJ2-7	16	.	TRBV6-2/TRBV6-3	TRBD2	CASSYAYPGLASEQYF	TGTGCCAGCAGTTACGCTTACCCGGGACTAGCAAGCGAGCAGTACTTC
TRBJ2-2	14	.	TRBV2	.	CASSKRQANGELFF	TGTGCCAGCAGCAAGCGACAGGCAAACGGGGAGCTGTTTTTT
TRBJ2-5	13	.	TRBV12-3/TRBV12-4	TRBD2	CASSFAGAETQYF	TGTGCCAGCAGTTTTGCGGGAGCAGAGACCCAGTACTTC
TRBJ2-7	13	.	TRBV5-4	.	CASSLGPAEEQYF	TGTGCCAGCAGCTTGGGGCCGGCGGAAGAGCAGTACTTC
TRBJ1-2	14	few	TRBV19	.	CASSAQGTLAGYTF	TGTGCCAGTAGTGCACAGGGTACCCTCGCCGGCTACACCTTC
TRBJ1-2	14	.	TRBV29-1	.	CSVEDLYRNYGYTF	TGCAGCGTTGAAGACTTATATCGTAACTATGGCTACACCTTC
TRBJ2-3	13	.	TRBV14	.	CASSQDNQRTQYF	TGTGCCAGCAGCCAAGATAATCAGCGGACGCAGTATTTT
TRBJ2-2	17	few	TRBV24-1	.	CATSAPRAGGYTGELFF	TGTGCCACCAGTGCTCCCCGGGCAGGGGGGTACACCGGGGAGCTGTTTTTT
TRBJ2-7	15	.	TRBV27	.	CASSTTGEGSYEQYF	TGTGCCAGCAGTACGACAGGGGAGGGGTCCTACGAGCAGTACTTC
TRBJ2-7	19	.	TRBV28	TRBD1	CASSPTGGQGSGSPYEQYF	TGTGCCAGCAGTCCGACAGGAGGACAGGGTTCAGGTAGTCCATACGAGCAGTACTTC